A selection of T cell receptor beta chains follows, all from one sample in a study of T cells after yellow fever vaccination. Via MiXCR, TCRdb re-called the 5' RACE reads, giving one row per CDR3 protein. Seen here are hundreds of thousands of distinct CDR3 sequences, 21% observed once, and the top ten hold around 17%. The sample consisted of PBMCs, taken around 3 weeks after the first yellow fever vaccination. All receptors derive from a man between 18 and 35 years old who received the YFV17D yellow fever vaccine. CDR3s include the opening cysteine and the closing phenylalanine or tryptophan. Where a row states a size, it is once, few, many or the class of an expanded clone; other rows omit it.

V: TRBV15
size: NA
CDR3: CATSRPSGGARETQYF

V: TRBV7-2
size: many
CDR3: CASSLAWWRDSPLHF

V: TRBV7-2
size: NA
CDR3: CASSLDTELYNSPLHF

V: TRBV7-6
size: NA
CDR3: CASSLVGGPSNQPQHF

V: TRBV9
size: NA
CDR3: CASSWTSGGTYNEQFF

V: TRBV18
size: NA
CDR3: CASTIQETQYF

V: TRBV7-9
size: NA
CDR3: CASTPPGYTGNTIYF

V: TRBV29-1
size: few
CDR3: CSVEVQPGNTIYF

V: TRBV6-5
size: NA
CDR3: CASSYLSRGPDTQYF

V: TRBV5-1
size: NA
CDR3: CASSFSQGSEKLFF

V: TRBV4-1
size: NA
CDR3: CASSQLFKNEQFF

V: TRBV6-5
size: few
CDR3: CASSYSGGGVTQYF

V: TRBV10-3
size: NA
CDR3: CAIRGSSGEKETQYF

V: TRBV7-9
size: few
CDR3: CASVGAKNEKLFF

V: TRBV20-1
size: NA
CDR3: CSARESYETQYF

V: TRBV24-1
size: few
CDR3: CATSESSGGAWNEQFF

V: TRBV5-1
size: few
CDR3: CASSLEGTNIQYF

V: TRBV5-1
size: few
CDR3: CASSFTGLSTEAFF

V: TRBV29-1
size: NA
CDR3: CSVQRGPTDTQYF

V: TRBV12-3/TRBV12-4
size: few
CDR3: CASGILSGNNEQFF

V: TRBV15
size: NA
CDR3: CATSLAQTGPQETQYF

V: TRBV20-1
size: NA
CDR3: CSAWPASGGADTQYF

V: TRBV13
size: NA
CDR3: CASSLGQGTRNQPQHF

V: TRBV11-2
size: NA
CDR3: CASSFNNEQFF

V: TRBV20-1
size: few
CDR3: CSARDTLWGTGELFF

V: TRBV3-1
size: few
CDR3: CASSQGGALSPLHF

V: TRBV4-2
size: few
CDR3: CASRKTGGEQFF

V: TRBV4-3
size: NA
CDR3: CASSQGGFSYNEQFF

V: TRBV5-1
size: NA
CDR3: CASSLDGSTDTQYF

V: TRBV12-3/TRBV12-4
size: NA
CDR3: CASPSDRTATGELFF

V: TRBV13
size: few
CDR3: CASSFQRGAYEQYF

V: TRBV27
size: NA
CDR3: CASSSLRPAPNQPQHF

V: TRBV15
size: NA
CDR3: CATSRDGFWEGTGELFF

V: TRBV5-4
size: few
CDR3: CASLTGGGGYNEQFF

V: TRBV6-5
size: few
CDR3: CASSYPGAGEAFF

V: TRBV20-1
size: NA
CDR3: CSARIPGLAGPQETQYF

V: TRBV29-1
size: few
CDR3: CSVRQVSYNEQFF

V: TRBV7-8
size: NA
CDR3: CASSETRTPPKEQFF

V: TRBV14
size: few
CDR3: CASSQDLYRGKTEAFF

V: TRBV7-2
size: NA
CDR3: CASSLAPGGGPQPQHF

V: TRBV12-3/TRBV12-4
size: few
CDR3: CASSRMGQGGNTRQFF

V: TRBV7-8
size: NA
CDR3: CATRRQDSTRGYTF

V: TRBV11-2
size: NA
CDR3: CASSLNPSGGREELFF

V: TRBV19
size: NA
CDR3: CASSIRQGISADTQYF

V: TRBV5-1
size: once
CDR3: CASSLGHIDEQFF

V: TRBV7-6
size: NA
CDR3: CASSLGDSLTNYGYTF

V: TRBV20-1
size: many
CDR3: CSARDRGRWYNEQFF

V: TRBV20-1
size: many
CDR3: CSARTSGGFEQFF

V: TRBV20-1
size: few
CDR3: CSARVASSTYEQYF

V: TRBV4-3
size: NA
CDR3: CASSQVGQLGGTEAFF

V: TRBV5-1
size: NA
CDR3: CASSPRTAVQETQYF

V: TRBV4-3
size: few
CDR3: CASSQDPGVNYGYTF

V: TRBV5-5
size: few
CDR3: CASSLVYRSDSPLHF

V: TRBV10-3
size: few
CDR3: CAISDGVAGPKNIQYF